The clone carrying this TCR beta chain has ten or more counts. TCRdb recomputed calls from the RT-PCR reads with MiXCR, one row per CDR3 protein. Altogether hundreds of thousands of distinct CDR3 sequences are present, more than 13% being singletons, with the ten largest covering about 3.6%. CDR1 is SGHKS, CDR2 YYEKEE, per germline (reference sequence). This CDR3 comprises 16 residues. Between the trimmed V and J ends, which lost 6 bases and 6 bases, there was a span of 23 bases. The clonotype comes from a female donor in good health, serving as a healthy control. The chain uses TRBV5-5 and TRBJ2-3; D is possibly TRBD2 (5 bases). Input material: memory CD4+ T cells from blood. CDR3 sequence reads: CASTLSQAAAVDTQYF. The CDR3 DNA reads as TGTGCCAGCACCCTTAGCCAAGCGGCCGCCGTGGATACGCAGTATTTT.